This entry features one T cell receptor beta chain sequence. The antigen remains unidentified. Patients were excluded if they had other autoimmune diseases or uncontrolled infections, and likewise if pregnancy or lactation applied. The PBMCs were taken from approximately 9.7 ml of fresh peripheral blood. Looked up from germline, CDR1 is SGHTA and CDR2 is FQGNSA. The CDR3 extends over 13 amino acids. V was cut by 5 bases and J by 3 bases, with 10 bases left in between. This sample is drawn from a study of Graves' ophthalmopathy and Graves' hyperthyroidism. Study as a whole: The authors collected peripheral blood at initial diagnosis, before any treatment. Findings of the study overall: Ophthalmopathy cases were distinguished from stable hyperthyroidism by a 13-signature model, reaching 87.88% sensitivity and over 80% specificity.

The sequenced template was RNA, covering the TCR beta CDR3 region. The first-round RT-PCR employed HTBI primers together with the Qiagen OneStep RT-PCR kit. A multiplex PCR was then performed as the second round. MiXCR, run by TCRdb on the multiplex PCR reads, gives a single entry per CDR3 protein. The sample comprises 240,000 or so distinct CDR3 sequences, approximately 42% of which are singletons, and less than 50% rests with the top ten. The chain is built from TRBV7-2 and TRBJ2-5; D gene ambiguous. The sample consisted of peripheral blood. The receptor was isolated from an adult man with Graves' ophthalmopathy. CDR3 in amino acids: CASSVPAEETQYF. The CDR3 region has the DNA TGTGCCAGCAGCGTCCCCGCCGAAGAGACCCAGTACTTC.